What follows are 32 T cell receptor beta chains derived from one specimen sequenced in a study of the immune and genomic landscape of osteosarcoma (dated by TCRdb to 2020 to 2022). Post-treatment primary, local recurrence and metastasis tumors from poor-prognosis patients were used as specimens. Libraries were built with the immunoSEQ multiplex PCR assay. TCRdb mirrors the immuneACCESS table, restricted to in-frame sequences. Some clones are absent from its copies; in checked studies, under half trace to an unresolved V gene, and the reason for the others is unknown. This sample gives about 490 clones in total; roughly 81% of them show up just once. The top ten clones comprise around 28% of the sample. Sample: osteosarcoma tumor tissue from the thigh. All receptors come from a human donor with osteosarcoma.

The rearrangement links TRBV15 to TRBJ1-1; no definite D call. The CDR3 loop spans 13 amino acids. V lost 2 bases, J lost 4 bases, and 8 bases lay in between. In germline, CDR1 is LNHNV, CDR2 YYDKDF (reference sequence). CDR3 nucleotide sequence: TGTGCCACCAGCAGATCCGGGAGCACTGAAGCTTTCTTT. It is translated as CATSRSGSTEAFF. Drawing the rest from reference TRBV15 and TRBJ1-1, the complete variable domain is DAMVIQNPRYQVTQFGKPVTLSCSQTLNHNVMYWYQQKSSQAPKLLFHYYDKDFNNEADTPDNFQSRRPNTSFCFLDIRSPGLGDTAMYLCATSRSGSTEAFFGQGTRLTVV.

The chain links TRBV5-6 to TRBJ1-4; D might be TRBD1 (5 bases). The CDR3 sequence is 14 residues long. V lost 4 bases, J lost 6 bases, and 13 bases lay in between. Per the germline V gene, CDR1 is SGHDT and CDR2 is YYEEEE. The CDR3 nucleotides are TGTGCCAGCAGCCGGACAAGGGGCTATGAAAAACTGTTTTTT. This sequence encodes CASSRTRGYEKLFF.

The chain combines TRBV4-3 with TRBJ2-3; the match to TRBD2 covers 16 bases. V dropped 4 bases and J dropped 2; count of bases not matched to a gene: 3. The CDR3 loop spans 17 amino acids. Germline V gives CDR1 LGHNA, CDR2 YSLEER. CDR3 nucleotides: TGCGCCAGCAGCCCGGGACTAGCGGGGGGGCCCACAGATACGCAGTATTTT. It yields the protein CASSPGLAGGPTDTQYF.

A single count supports this clone. The chain employs TRBV14 and TRBJ2-5, with 16 nucleotides matching TRBD2. From germline, CDR1 is SGHDN and CDR2 FVKESK. The CDR3 is 19 residues long. J lost 5 bases, V lost 4 bases, and 13 bases had no gene match. CDR3 nucleotide sequence: TGTGCCAGCAGCCCGCGGGGACTAGCGGGGGGGTTACCCGAGGAGACCCAGTACTTC. Residues: CASSPRGLAGGLPEETQYF.

V is TRBV9 and J is TRBJ1-1; D unclear. The CDR3 loop spans 13 amino acids. From germline, CDR1 is SGDLS and CDR2 YYNGEE. Trimming removed 2 bases from V and 0 bases from J, with 5 bases in between. The CDR3, as DNA: TGTGCCAGCAGCGTGGTAATGAACACTGAAGCTTTCTTT. Its protein is CASSVVMNTEAFF.

The chain joins TRBV29-1 to TRBJ2-7; 7 nucleotides match TRBD1. The CDR3 extends over 14 amino acids. Germline trimming cut 6 bases from V and 0 bases from J; bases unmatched to any gene: 8. CDR1 is SQVTM and CDR2 is ANQGSEA in the germline V gene. In DNA, the CDR3 is TGCAGCGTCTTAGGGGGCATAGCCTCCTACGAGCAGTACTTC. This encodes CSVLGGIASYEQYF.

The V and J genes are TRBV6-5 and TRBJ1-2; D gene unclear. V dropped 5 bases and J dropped 4 bases, with 17 bases sitting between them. There are 15 residues in the CDR3. CDR1 is MNHEY, CDR2 SVGAGI, per germline. The CDR3 spells CASSPLPSTSYGYTF. In DNA, the CDR3 is TGTGCCAGCAGTCCCCTCCCTTCAACTTCCTATGGCTACACCTTC.

For this clone: Different DNA sequences within this sample yield the same CDR3. The CDR3 DNA reads TGCGCCAGCAGCCAAGGCGGCGGGGAGCTGTTTTTT. This gives the protein CASSQGGGELFF. This chain uses TRBV4-1 with TRBJ2-2, with D uncertain. CDR1 and CDR2 from the germline V gene are MGHRA and YSYEKL. CDR3 length: 12 amino acids. Trimming left V 1 base short and J 7 bases short, with 4 bases between.

This clone was seen once. The chain has TRBV5-6 and TRBJ1-2, with D uncertain. Trimming removed 1 base at V and 4 bases at J, with 20 bases between. Per the germline V gene, CDR1 is SGHDT and CDR2 is YYEEEE. This CDR3 is 17 amino acids long. DNA of the CDR3: TGTGCCAGCAGCTTGTTGTGGTGGTCTGATCGCTTCTATGGCTACACCTTC. Translating gives CASSLLWWSDRFYGYTF. Supplemented by reference TRBV5-6 and TRBJ1-2, the full variable domain reads DAGVTQSPTHLIKTRGQQVTLRCSPKSGHDTVSWYQQALGQGPQFIFQYYEEEERQRGNFPDRFSGHQFPNYSSELNVNALLLGDSALYLCASSLLWWSDRFYGYTFGSGTRLTVV.

The chain is built from TRBV30 and TRBJ2-2; D is ambiguous. The V gene's germline CDR1 is GTSNPN and CDR2 SVGIG (reference sequence). The CDR3 totals 11 residues. Trimming removed 0 bases from V and 9 bases from J, with 5 bases in between. The CDR3 loop is CAWSVLRELFF. The CDR3 nucleotides are TGTGCCTGGAGTGTGCTCCGGGAGCTGTTTTTT.

V and J are TRBV5-5 and TRBJ2-3; 8 bases fit TRBD1. Germline CDR1 reads SGHKS; CDR2 reads YYEKEE (reference sequence). Trimming removed 4 bases from V and 3 bases from J; junction bases left unmatched: 10. This CDR3 is 16 amino acids long. CDR3 loop: CASSETTGAITDTQYF. The CDR3 nucleotides are TGTGCCAGCAGCGAAACGACAGGGGCCATTACAGATACGCAGTATTTT.

This chain uses TRBV27 with TRBJ2-6; D may be TRBD1 (5 bases). V was pared by 5 bases and J by 1 base, with 9 bases between. The germline V gene encodes CDR1 MNHEY and CDR2 SMNVEV (reference sequence). The CDR3 runs 15 residues. Written as DNA, the CDR3 is TGTGCCAGCAGTGAACCAGGGTCTGGGGCCAACGTCCTGACTTTC. As protein: CASSEPGSGANVLTF.

The chain is built from TRBV9 and TRBJ1-4; TRBD1 agrees at 9 bases. V trimming: 3 bases; J trimming: 10 bases; junction bases outside the gene matches: 13. Germline CDR1 and CDR2: SGDLS and YYNGEE. This CDR3 comprises 16 residues. CDR3 residues: CASSDQITGQGAKLFF. The DNA for the CDR3 is TGTGCCAGCAGCGACCAAATCACGGGACAGGGTGCAAAACTGTTTTTT.

A single count supports this clone. The rearrangement links TRBV5-1 to TRBJ1-4, with 7 bases matching TRBD1. The ends lost 3 bases at V and 3 bases at J; junction bases unmatched: 8. CDR1 is SGHRS and CDR2 is YFSETQ in the germline V gene. The CDR3 extends over 16 amino acids. The CDR3 DNA sequence: TGCGCCAGCAGCTCCCCCCCCGGGACAGCTAATGAAAAACTGTTTTTT. As protein: CASSSPPGTANEKLFF.

The V gene is TRBV2, the J gene TRBJ1-5; no definite D call. Trimming shortened V by 6 bases and J by 7 bases, and 16 bases separated the two germline ends. Germline V gene sequence: CDR1 SNHLY, CDR2 FYNNEI. The CDR3 is 14 residues long. CDR3 loop: CASSKKWTRQPQHF. The CDR3, as DNA: TGTGCCAGCAGCAAAAAGTGGACCCGGCAGCCCCAGCATTTT.

V gene TRBV19 combines with J gene TRBJ1-6; 10 bases map to TRBD1. The CDR3 is 17 residues long. The V gene's germline CDR1 is LNHDA and CDR2 SQIVND (reference sequence). Losses at the gene ends were 5 bases for V and 8 bases for J; bases not matched to a gene: 12. DNA of the CDR3: TGTGCCAGTAGTGTACACGGGACAGGGGTTGTTCATTCACCCCTCCACTTT. Translation: CASSVHGTGVVHSPLHF.

This sequence joins TRBV5-6 and TRBJ1-4; D is undetermined. CDR1 SGHDT and CDR2 YYEEEE come from the germline V gene. V dropped 0 bases and J dropped 4 bases, with 10 bases sitting between them. CDR3 length: 15 amino acids. The CDR3, as DNA: TGTGCCAGCAGCTTGGGGATGAGTGTTAATGAAAAACTGTTTTTT. It yields the protein CASSLGMSVNEKLFF.

This sequence joins TRBV19 and TRBJ2-2, with D possibly matching TRBD2 (5 bases). Trimming cost V 6 bases and J 3 bases, with 8 bases left between them. Per germline, CDR1 LNHDA and CDR2 SQIVND (reference sequence). This CDR3 contains 13 residues. In DNA, the CDR3 is TGTGCCAGTAGCCCGGGGTACACCGGGGAGCTGTTTTTT. It encodes CASSPGYTGELFF.

V and J are TRBV30 and TRBJ1-3; 11 bases are shared with TRBD1. CDR3 size: 12 residues. The V gene end was trimmed by 5 bases and the J gene end by 7 bases; junction bases not matched to a gene: 1. CDR1 is GTSNPN and CDR2 is SVGIG in the germline V gene (reference sequence). CDR3 DNA sequence: TGTGCCTGGGGGACAGGGGGGAACACCATATATTTT. This codes for CAWGTGGNTIYF.

This chain uses TRBV11-2 with TRBJ2-7; no firm D call. Trimming cost V 7 bases and J 0 bases, with 16 bases left between them. CDR1 is SGHAT, CDR2 FQNNGV, per germline. The CDR3 has 15 amino acids. Here the CDR3 reads CASTLWAPRSYEQYF. Written as DNA, the CDR3 is TGTGCCAGCACCCTTTGGGCGCCCCGCTCCTACGAGCAGTACTTC.

The rearrangement links TRBV5-4 to TRBJ2-5; 13 bases agree with TRBD2. The germline V gene has CDR1 SGHNT and CDR2 YYREEE (reference sequence). CDR3 length: 18 residues. Trimming cost V 4 bases and J 5 bases; bases outside gene matches: 14. This CDR3 is CASSEGLAGYLKWETQYF. In nucleotides, the CDR3 is TGTGCCAGCAGCGAGGGACTAGCGGGGTACCTAAAGTGGGAGACCCAGTACTTC.

V is TRBV19 and J is TRBJ1-4; D not resolved. The V end was cut by 6 bases, the J end by 8 bases, with 13 bases between. The CDR3 contains 13 residues. Germline CDR1 and CDR2: LNHDA and SQIVND (reference sequence). CDR3 bases: TGTGCCAGTAGGGACCCACCCCGCGAAAAACTGTTTTTT. It encodes CASRDPPREKLFF.

The gene calls are TRBV7-8 and TRBJ2-7, with D unresolved. Trimming took off 1 base at V and 3 bases at J, with 7 bases between the two ends. The CDR3 loop spans 13 amino acids. Germline assignment: CDR1 SGHVS and CDR2 FQNEAQ. The CDR3 nucleotides read TGTGCCAGCAGCTTAGTGACCCTCTACGAGCAGTACTTC. Amino acids: CASSLVTLYEQYF. Combining the CDR3 with reference TRBV7-8 and TRBJ2-7 gives the whole variable domain GAGVSQSPRYKVAKRGQDVALRCDPISGHVSLFWYQQALGQGPEFLTYFQNEAQLDKSGLPSDRFFAERPEGSVSTLKIQRTQQEDSAVYLCASSLVTLYEQYFGPGTRLTVT.

J is TRBJ2-2 and V is TRBV6-4, with D possibly TRBD1 on 5 matching bases. Germline CDR1 and CDR2: MRHNA and SNTAGT. V was pared by 2 bases and J by 5 bases, with 6 bases between. The CDR3 runs 13 residues. DNA of the CDR3: TGTGCCAGCAGTGACAGGGGTACCGGGGAGCTGTTTTTT. Residues: CASSDRGTGELFF.

V usage is TRBV19 and J usage is TRBJ2-1, with 13 nucleotides matching TRBD2. From germline, CDR1 is LNHDA and CDR2 SQIVND (reference sequence). CDR3 length: 15 residues. J gave up 9 bases and V 5 bases, and 7 bases lay outside the gene matches. CDR3 in amino acids: CASSAGTSGNREQFF. The CDR3 nucleotides are TGTGCCAGTAGTGCCGGGACTAGCGGGAACCGTGAGCAGTTCTTC.

This clone has a handful of counts. As DNA, the CDR3 is TGTGCCAGCTCCGACCGAAAGGGACAGCCCCGATCCCCTTCTCACGAGCAGTACTTC. This codes for CASSDRKGQPRSPSHEQYF. This chain joins TRBV18 and TRBJ2-7, with 7 bases aligning to TRBD1. Germline trimming cut 6 bases from V and 5 bases from J; bases unmatched to any gene: 25. The CDR3 contains 19 residues. Per germline, CDR1 KGHSH and CDR2 LQKENI.

This rearrangement joins TRBV5-8 to TRBJ1-5; 7 bases align to TRBD1. The CDR3 runs to 15 residues. The germline V gene has CDR1 SGHTS and CDR2 YDEGEE. After removal of 3 bases from V and 1 base from J, the junction contained 4 bases not matched to a gene. For the CDR3, the DNA is TGTGCCAGCAGCTGGGGAGGGGGCAGCAATCAGCCCCAGCATTTT. Translation: CASSWGGGSNQPQHF.

The rearrangement joins TRBV4-1 to TRBJ2-7; D may be TRBD1 (5 bases). The V end was cut by 1 base, the J end by 4 bases, with 14 bases between. The CDR3 length is 15 residues. CDR1 is MGHRA, CDR2 YSYEKL, per germline. DNA for the CDR3: TGCGCCAGCAGCCAAGGGTCCGCCCCAGGGTACGAGCAGTACTTC. This gives the protein CASSQGSAPGYEQYF.

This clone occurred a few times. This rearrangement joins TRBV5-1 to TRBJ2-7; D gene uncertain. The CDR3 is made up of 15 amino acids. Germline CDR1 is SGHRS and CDR2 is YFSETQ. Trimming stripped 1 base from V and 3 bases from J, with 14 bases between. The CDR3 protein is CASSLFAARLYEQYF. The CDR3 DNA follows: TGCGCCAGCAGCTTGTTCGCCGCCCGACTCTACGAGCAGTACTTC. Filled out from reference TRBV5-1 and TRBJ2-7, the complete variable domain reads KAGVTQTPRYLIKTRGQQVTLSCSPISGHRSVSWYQQTPGQGLQFLFEYFSETQRNKGNFPGRFSGRQFSNSRSEMNVSTLELGDSALYLCASSLFAARLYEQYFGPGTRLTVT.

The genes are TRBV11-2 and TRBJ2-7; TRBD2 might be the D (6 bases). V shed 0 bases and J shed 7 bases, with 10 bases lying between them. Looked up from germline, CDR1 is SGHAT and CDR2 is FQNNGV. There are 13 residues in the CDR3. The CDR3 spells CASSLDWGVEQYF. CDR3 bases: TGTGCCAGCAGCTTAGACTGGGGGGTTGAGCAGTACTTC.

The chain couples TRBV5-8 to TRBJ2-1, with 12 bases that match TRBD2. The CDR3 extends over 15 amino acids. V lost 0 bases, J lost 7 bases, and 2 bases stayed unmatched. Germline assignment: CDR1 SGHTS and CDR2 YDEGEE. Here the CDR3 DNA reads TGTGCCAGCAGCTTGGGACTAGCGGGAGTGAATGAGCAGTTCTTC. Its translation: CASSLGLAGVNEQFF.

The rearrangement links TRBV4-2 to TRBJ1-2, with D unresolved. Germline V gives CDR1 LGHNA, CDR2 YNFKEQ. Trimming shortened V by 7 bases and J by 4 bases, and 25 bases separated the two germline ends. The CDR3 spans 17 residues. CDR3 sequence: CASKDQRGVRKTYGYTF. The DNA of the CDR3 is TGTGCCAGCAAGGATCAAAGAGGAGTACGAAAGACCTATGGCTACACCTTC.